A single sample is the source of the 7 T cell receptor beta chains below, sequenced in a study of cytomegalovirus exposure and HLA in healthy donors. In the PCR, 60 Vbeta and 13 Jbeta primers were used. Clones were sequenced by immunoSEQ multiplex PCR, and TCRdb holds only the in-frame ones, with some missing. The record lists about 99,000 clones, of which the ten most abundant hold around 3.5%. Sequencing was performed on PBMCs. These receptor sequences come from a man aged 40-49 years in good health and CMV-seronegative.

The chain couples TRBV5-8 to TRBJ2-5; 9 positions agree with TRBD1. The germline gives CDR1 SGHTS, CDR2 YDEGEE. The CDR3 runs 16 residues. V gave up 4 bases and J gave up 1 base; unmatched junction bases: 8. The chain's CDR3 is CASSRGTGYTQETQYF. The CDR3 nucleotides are TGTGCCAGCAGCCGTGGGACAGGGTATACCCAAGAGACCCAGTACTTC.

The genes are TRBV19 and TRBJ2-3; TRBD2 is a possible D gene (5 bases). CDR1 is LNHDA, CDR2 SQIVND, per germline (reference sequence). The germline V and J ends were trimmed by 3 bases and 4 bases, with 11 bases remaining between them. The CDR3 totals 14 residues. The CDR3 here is CASSMRAGSDTQYF. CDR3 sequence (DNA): TGTGCCAGTAGTATGAGGGCTGGGTCAGATACGCAGTATTTT.

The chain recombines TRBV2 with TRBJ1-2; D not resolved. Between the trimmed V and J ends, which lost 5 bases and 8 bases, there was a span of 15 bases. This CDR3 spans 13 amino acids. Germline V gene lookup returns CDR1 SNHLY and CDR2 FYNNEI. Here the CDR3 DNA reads TGTGCCAGCAGTCCCTCTCCCCGAGGAGGCTACACCTTC. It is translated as CASSPSPRGGYTF.

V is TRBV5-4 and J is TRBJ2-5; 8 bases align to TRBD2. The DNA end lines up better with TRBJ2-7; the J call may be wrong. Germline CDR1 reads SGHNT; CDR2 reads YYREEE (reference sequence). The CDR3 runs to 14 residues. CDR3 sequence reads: CAVSRLANPYEQYF. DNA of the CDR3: TGTGCCGTATCCCGACTAGCGAATCCCTACGAGCAGTACTTC.

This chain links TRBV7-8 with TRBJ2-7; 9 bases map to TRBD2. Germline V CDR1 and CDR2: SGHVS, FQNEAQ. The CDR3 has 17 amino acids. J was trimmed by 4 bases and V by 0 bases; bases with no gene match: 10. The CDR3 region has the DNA TGTGCCAGCAGCTTAGCCAGGGTAGCGGGAGATCAATACGAGCAGTACTTC. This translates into CASSLARVAGDQYEQYF.

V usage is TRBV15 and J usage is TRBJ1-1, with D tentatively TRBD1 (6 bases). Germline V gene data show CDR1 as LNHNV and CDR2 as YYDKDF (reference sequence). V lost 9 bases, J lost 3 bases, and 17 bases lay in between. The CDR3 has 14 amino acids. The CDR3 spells CATTAPHRDTEAFF. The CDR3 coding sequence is TGTGCCACTACAGCTCCTCACAGGGACACTGAAGCTTTCTTT.

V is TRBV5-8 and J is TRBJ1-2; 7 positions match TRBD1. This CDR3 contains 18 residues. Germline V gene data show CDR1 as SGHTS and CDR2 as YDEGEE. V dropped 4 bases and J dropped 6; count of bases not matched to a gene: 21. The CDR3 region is CASSPRRRQGGQINGYTF. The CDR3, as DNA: TGTGCCAGCAGCCCCCGACGGCGACAGGGCGGCCAGATAAATGGCTACACCTTC.